The 3 T cell receptor beta chains given below trace back to one sample, sequenced in a study of identical twins. TCRdb used MiXCR to reprocess the 5' RACE reads, holding one entry per CDR3 protein. The sample records 140,000 to 150,000 distinct CDR3 sequences, 3% to 4.5% being singletons. The sample taken for sequencing was memory T cells sorted from blood. The receptors were gathered from a man in his late teens or twenties in good health.

Ten or more counts support this clonotype. The V and J genes are TRBV7-2 and TRBJ2-7; D may be TRBD1 or TRBD2 (5 bases each). CDR3 length: 13 amino acids. Per the germline V gene, CDR1 is SGHTA and CDR2 is FQGNSA. V was clipped by 4 bases and J by 2 bases, with 9 bases between them. The CDR3 region is CASSYGGPYEQYV. CDR3 coding DNA: TGTGCCAGCAGCTATGGGGGTCCCTACGAGCAGTACGTC.

This clonotype appeared many times. The V and J genes are TRBV5-1 and TRBJ2-1; weak D call: TRBD1 (7 bases). CDR3 length: 16 residues. Trimming took off 0 bases at V and 1 base at J, with 11 bases between the two ends. Per germline, CDR1 SGHRS and CDR2 YFSETQ. CDR3 residues: CASSLGQGGSYNEQFF. In DNA, the CDR3 is TGCGCCAGCAGCTTGGGGCAGGGGGGATCCTACAATGAGCAGTTCTTC.

This clonotype was detected many times. The chain employs TRBV5-1 and TRBJ2-1; a possible D gene is TRBD1 (6 bases). The CDR3 is 13 amino acids. V shed 0 bases and J shed 10 bases, with 11 bases lying between them. CDR1 and CDR2 from the germline V gene are SGHRS and YFSETQ. CDR3 in amino acids: CASSLAFGQEQFF. CDR3 sequence (DNA): TGCGCCAGCAGCTTGGCCTTCGGACAGGAGCAGTTCTTC.